This T cell receptor beta chain was profiled in a study of CD8+ T cells in alopecia areata. Study information: The percentage of affected scalp area served as the score of severity for treated patients.

Investigators isolated RNA and reverse transcribed it into cDNA to act as the sequencing template. Profiled with immunoSEQ multiplex PCR; TCRdb holds only in-frame clones, not every one. The table lists 120,000 to 150,000 clones, roughly nine tenths of them singletons, with 13% in the top ten. Study observations and caveats: Tofacitinib significantly lowered scalp clonality and expanded CD8+ clones among the top 100.

About this clone itself: Its antigen is as yet unknown.

Regarding treatment: oral pan-JAK inhibitor, 5-10 mg twice daily. CDR3 length: 15 residues. After removal of 6 bases from V and 6 bases from J, the junction contained 13 bases not matched to a gene. The germline CDR1 and CDR2 sequences are SQVTM and ANQGSEA. The sequenced sample was CD8+ T cells sorted from blood, obtained at week 4, from a patient treated with tofacitinib. The sequence was collected from a human donor with alopecia areata. The rearrangement joins TRBV29-1 to TRBJ2-2; 7 nucleotides match TRBD1. CDR3 bases: TGCAGCGTGGGGTTAATGGACAGGATGGCCGGGGAGCTGTTTTTT. Amino acids: CSVGLMDRMAGELFF.